The rows below give T cell receptor beta chains drawn from one sample of a study of glioma-infiltrating T cells after dendritic cell vaccination. Some clones are missing from TCRdb's copy, which holds only in-frame ones; the method was immunoSEQ multiplex PCR. Among about 100,000 clones listed, around 80% were seen once. The sample here was blood, taken after dendritic cell vaccination. The receptor source for this set is a human donor with glioblastoma. Each CDR3 is given with its conserved first and last residue. D genes are given only for firm matches. Rows give clone size only sometimes, using once, few, many, or a class for an expanded clone.

-	-	TRBV5-6	TRBJ2-2	CASSFGSGTGELFF	TGTGCCAGCAGCTTTGGGAGTGGCACCGGGGAGCTGTTTTTT
-	-	TRBV2	TRBJ1-4	CASSSRQEPNEKLFF	TGTGCCAGCAGTTCCAGACAGGAGCCAAATGAAAAACTGTTTTTT
TRBD1	few	TRBV7-3	TRBJ2-5	CASSLTGDRVETQYF	TGTGCCAGCAGCTTAACGGGGGACAGGGTAGAGACCCAGTACTTC
TRBD2	few	TRBV10-3	TRBJ2-7	CAINSGLVYEQYF	TGTGCCATCAATTCGGGACTAGTCTACGAGCAGTACTTC
-	-	TRBV10-3	TRBJ2-1	CAISPEVMETYNEQFF	TGTGCCATCAGTCCCGAAGTCATGGAGACCTACAATGAGCAGTTCTTC
TRBD1	-	TRBV18	TRBJ2-7	CASSPNPGQYEQYF	TGTGCCAGCTCACCCAACCCGGGACAGTACGAGCAGTACTTC
-	once	TRBV5-6	TRBJ1-2	CASSRGLGYTF	TGTGCCAGCAGCCGAGGACTAGGCTACACCTTC
TRBD1	-	TRBV9	TRBJ1-1	CASSVTGETEAFF	TGTGCCAGCAGCGTTACAGGGGAGACTGAAGCTTTCTTT
TRBD2	-	TRBV19	TRBJ2-1	CASSIQGLAGDVDEQFF	TGTGCCAGTAGTATACAGGGACTAGCGGGAGATGTCGATGAGCAGTTCTTC
TRBD1	-	TRBV10-3	TRBJ2-7	CAISPGTGGKYEQYF	TGTGCCATCAGTCCCGGGACAGGGGGCAAATACGAGCAGTACTTC
-	-	TRBV9	TRBJ1-3	CASSVHSGNTIYF	TGTGCCAGCAGCGTACACTCTGGAAACACCATATATTTT
TRBD1	once	TRBV29-1	TRBJ1-1	CSGQGVANTEAFF	TGCAGCGGACAGGGGGTTGCGAACACTGAAGCTTTCTTT
TRBD1	-	TRBV12-5	TRBJ1-3	CASGLAAELGQGAHTIYF	TGTGCTAGTGGTTTGGCGGCCGAACTGGGACAGGGGGCACACACCATATATTTT
TRBD1	-	TRBV5-1	TRBJ2-5	CASRLTTGTGGYGETQYF	TGCGCCAGCAGACTCACCACCGGGACAGGGGGCTATGGAGAGACCCAGTACTTC
-	-	TRBV6-1	TRBJ2-2	CASSALEGAGELFF	TGTGCCAGCAGCGCGCTTGAGGGTGCCGGGGAGCTGTTTTTT
-	-	TRBV29-1	TRBJ2-5	CSVIPGGGETQYF	TGCAGCGTTATCCCGGGGGGCGGGGAGACCCAGTACTTC